This TCR beta chain was identified in a study of blood T cell repertoires in COVID-19. As for the study in general: From the United States, Italy and Spain came samples of acute and convalescent COVID-19. Sample material is recorded as cDNA or gDNA derived from T cells, B-cell-depleted T cells, or PBMCs.

In the original workflow: The authors estimated nucleated cell counts from reference gene primer amplification. Sequenced by immunoSEQ multiplex PCR; TCRdb stores in-frame clones only, minus some. The D gene and trimming were derived from the DNA, and the V and J assignments and clone size from that table. Found here are 250,000 to 300,000 clones, more than 70% of them singletons; the top ten hold approximately 7%. V was cut by 1 base and J by 8 bases, with 18 bases left in between. The CDR3 extends over 15 amino acids. Per germline, CDR1 SGHNT and CDR2 YYREEE (reference sequence). The source of this sequence is a woman in her thirties who had recovered from COVID-19. Sequencing used peripheral blood. The gene calls are TRBV5-4 and TRBJ1-2; the D gene is possibly TRBD1 (6 bases). The CDR3 DNA reads as TGTGCCAGCAGCTTGACGGGGGGCTCGGGACGGGGCTACACCTTC. As protein: CASSLTGGSGRGYTF.